Included here is one T cell receptor beta chain sequence, with context. This clone showed up just once. The specificity of this receptor is unknown. Per-nucleotide qualities are absent, and no much larger clonotype sits a single base away. On a MiSeq, deep resolution sequencing aimed for a depth between 1 in 1 million and 1 in 200,000 T cells, with each clonotype covered about 9.9x on average. The immunoSEQ hsTCRB Kit was used to generate TCR beta libraries. The study's processing was this. ImmunoSEQ Data Assistant and ImmunoSEQ Analyzer were used for data analysis, and V, D and J genes were assigned according to IMGT definitions. Clonality, which ranges from 0 to 1, was calculated by subtracting the normalized Shannon entropy of productive rearrangement frequencies from one. Only overrepresented clonotypes making up at least 0.05% of each patient's repertoire were included in the public clonotype analysis. Repertoires from more than ten age-matched healthy donors in immuneACCESS were used as clonality controls. Not all clones reach the TCRdb copy of this immuneACCESS table, which keeps in-frame sequences only. Checked studies attribute under half of the gap to unresolved V genes and leave the rest unexplained. V, J and clone size reflect that table, while D and trimming were determined from the DNA. This sample holds nearly 300,000 clones; around 77% were observed only once. Of the sample, approximately 5.6% falls within the top ten clones.

The sample's time point label, in plain terms: progressive disease on ibrutinib. For TCR beta library preparation, 1.5 to 2 micrograms of genomic DNA was extracted from cryopreserved PBMCs. High-throughput TCR beta sequencing was performed on longitudinal blood samples from CLL patients receiving ibrutinib monotherapy. The patients took part in an open-label, single-center phase 2 trial of ibrutinib monotherapy. This sample is part of a study of cytotoxic CD8 clonotypes in ibrutinib-treated CLL listed by TCRdb under 2021. For the study in its entirety: The cohort included about 15 treatment-naive and approximately eleven relapsed/refractory patients; 17 were IGHV unmutated. On average, each sample yielded about 250,000 productive templates and over 90,000 productive rearrangements. Cryopreserved peripheral blood mononuclear cells were obtained prior to treatment, at the time of response, and at either disease progression or sustained remission. Responses were partial in around 25 patients and complete in 2; after median approximately 67 months follow-up, around 14 stayed in remission and some twelve progressed. Of the 90 or so participants in the trial, about 25 had longitudinal samples available. Response samples were taken after a median of roughly eleven months on treatment, ranging from roughly 6 to 36 months. Patients were still on ibrutinib when every remission and progressive disease sample was collected. Paper-wide results and their limitations: Public clonotypes were found to be uncommon and were observed to contract or remain stable during treatment; the increase in clonality was shown to reflect expansion of private clonotypes at ibrutinib response. Clonality increased at ibrutinib response, stayed stable in sustained remission, and fell back toward baseline at progression. Lymph node repertoires were not examined, and the timing of sampling was not matched between patients in sustained remission and those whose disease progressed. Baseline clonality was found to be higher than that of age-matched healthy donors and was strongly correlated with circulating CD8+ T-cell counts.

From its cysteine to its phenylalanine, the CDR3 spans 12 amino acids. The DNA shown is the 36-base CDR3, in frame from base 1. V is pruned by 10 bases and J by 3 bases, leaving 5 bases of the junction without a gene match. CDR1 and CDR2 are drawn from the germline V gene: MGHDK, SYGVNS. The chain joins TRBV25-1 to TRBJ2-5, and 7 bases in between align with TRBD1. Sequenced material: PBMCs, taken at disease progression, from a patient treated with ibrutinib. The clonotype comes from a human donor with chronic lymphocytic leukemia. Here the CDR3 is given as CAKKTGKETQYF. The nucleotides are TGTGCCAAAAAGACAGGGAAAGAGACCCAGTACTTC.